The 29 T cell receptor beta chains presented below share a single source sample, sequenced in a study of shared clonotypes between healthy human individuals (dated by TCRdb to the early 2020s). CD8 naive samples were obtained by positive selection for CCR7 among CD45RO-negative cells, yielding a CD45RA+CCR7+ population from which TemRA cells were excluded. Receptors were amplified or captured by the immunoSEQ multiplex PCR assay. This is the immuneACCESS table as TCRdb keeps it, with only in-frame sequences that have V and J called. A part of the clones is gone; compared with another copy, unresolved V genes explain less than half, and the rest is unexplained. The sample table shows 800,000 or so clones, and 95% to 97% are seen once. The ten largest account for less than 0.25% of the sample. Sequenced sample: naive CD8+ T cells sorted from blood. The label giving this sample's cell subset or site can be read as: CD45RA+CCR7+. The source is a man aged 25-40 years in good health.

The rearrangement joins TRBV5-5 to TRBJ1-4; tentatively, D is TRBD1 (5 bases). The V and J ends lost 0 bases and 1 base respectively, with 10 bases between them. The germline gives CDR1 SGHKS, CDR2 YYEKEE (reference sequence). The CDR3 is 16 residues long. The CDR3 loop reads CASSLVGEGTNEKLFF. The CDR3 nucleotides are TGTGCCAGCAGCTTGGTGGGGGAAGGAACTAATGAAAAACTGTTTTTT.

This chain connects TRBV27 to TRBJ2-1, with D maybe TRBD2 (5 bases). Trimming took off 3 bases at V and 7 bases at J, with 10 bases between the two ends. The germline V gene encodes CDR1 MNHEY and CDR2 SMNVEV (reference sequence). This CDR3 is 13 amino acids long. The CDR3 sequence is CASSLPGENEQFF. For the CDR3, the DNA is TGTGCCAGCAGTTTGCCTGGGGAGAATGAGCAGTTCTTC.

V is TRBV9 and J is TRBJ1-2, with TRBD1 identical over 8 bases. The ends lost 5 bases at V and 8 bases at J; junction bases unmatched: 8. The CDR3 sequence is 13 residues long. Per germline, CDR1 SGDLS and CDR2 YYNGEE. For the CDR3, the DNA is TGTGCCAGCAGGCAGGGGGGGACAGGCGGCTACACCTTC. Translating it yields CASRQGGTGGYTF. Based on the CDR3 plus reference TRBV9 and TRBJ1-2, the full variable domain is DSGVTQTPKHLITATGQRVTLRCSPRSGDLSVYWYQQSLDQGLQFLIQYYNGEERAKGNILERFSAQQFPDLHSELNLSSLELGDSALYFCASRQGGTGGYTFGSGTRLTVV.

This chain links TRBV29-1 with TRBJ2-1; 8 bases are a match to TRBD2. CDR1 is SQVTM, CDR2 ANQGSEA, per germline. With 2 bases clipped from V and 5 bases from J, the junction kept 8 bases outside the gene matches. This CDR3 is built from 15 residues. The CDR3 region has the DNA TGCAGCGTTGAATTTGGGACTAGTAGGGACAATGAGCAGTTCTTC. Translation gives CSVEFGTSRDNEQFF.

The V gene is TRBV28, the J gene TRBJ1-2; D is perhaps TRBD1 (5 bases). The CDR3 loop spans 14 amino acids. Germline V gene sequence: CDR1 MDHEN, CDR2 SYDVKM. Trimming removed 3 bases from V and 2 bases from J, with 10 bases in between. CDR3 bases: TGTGCCAGCAGTTTGATCGGGGGAAACTATGGCTACACCTTC. Translating it yields CASSLIGGNYGYTF.

The chain recombines TRBV19 with TRBJ2-1; D possibly corresponds to TRBD2 (6 bases). CDR1 and CDR2 from the germline V gene are LNHDA and SQIVND (reference sequence). CDR3 size: 14 residues. Between the trimmed V and J ends, which lost 1 base and 9 bases, there was a span of 13 bases. The CDR3 protein is CASSIVGSGVEQFF. The CDR3 DNA reads TGTGCCAGTAGTATAGTCGGTAGCGGAGTTGAGCAGTTCTTC.

This sequence joins TRBV5-5 and TRBJ2-1, with 8 bases that match TRBD1. Germline values: CDR1 SGHKS, CDR2 YYEKEE (reference sequence). The CDR3 has 15 amino acids. The trim removed 5 bases at V and 4 bases at J, leaving 8 bases unmatched. The CDR3 protein is CASSGDRSLYNEQFF. CDR3 nucleotides: TGTGCCAGCAGTGGGGACAGGTCGTTATACAATGAGCAGTTCTTC.

V and J are TRBV10-3 and TRBJ2-7; D unresolved. V lost 7 bases and J lost 4, with 11 bases in between. The length of the CDR3 is 12 residues. Germline V lookup: CDR1 ENHRY, CDR2 SYGVKD. CDR3 residues: CAINSGSYEQYF. The CDR3 nucleotides are TGTGCCATCAATTCCGGCAGTTACGAGCAGTACTTC.

The gene calls are TRBV5-4 and TRBJ1-2; TRBD1 agrees at 10 bases. Per the germline V gene, CDR1 is SGHNT and CDR2 is YYREEE (reference sequence). V dropped 4 bases and J dropped 3; count of bases not matched to a gene: 9. The CDR3 is 16 residues long. The CDR3 DNA reads as TGTGCCAGCAGCCCTAGGGACAGGGGAGTAGACTATGGCTACACCTTC. It encodes CASSPRDRGVDYGYTF. Full variable domain (remainder filled in from reference TRBV5-4 and TRBJ1-2): ETGVTQSPTHLIKTRGQQVTLRCSSQSGHNTVSWYQQALGQGPQFIFQYYREEENGRGNFPPRFSGLQFPNYSSELNVNALELDDSALYLCASSPRDRGVDYGYTFGSGTRLTVV.

The chain uses TRBV15 and TRBJ2-3; D may be TRBD1 (5 bases). V was pared by 7 bases and J by 2 bases, with 16 bases between. The CDR3 totals 15 residues. From germline, CDR1 is LNHNV and CDR2 YYDKDF (reference sequence). The CDR3 spells CATTQTGAYTDTQYF. CDR3 DNA sequence: TGTGCCACCACCCAGACTGGGGCCTACACAGATACGCAGTATTTT.

As regards this clone: The same CDR3 is also encoded by other DNA sequences in this sample. The V and J genes are TRBV27 and TRBJ1-5, with D perhaps TRBD1 (5 bases). Germline values: CDR1 MNHEY, CDR2 SMNVEV (reference sequence). CDR3 length: 14 residues. V dropped 5 bases and J dropped 6 bases, with 14 bases sitting between them. The CDR3 DNA reads as TGTGCCAGCAGTCCGGGGAGGGGAAGTCAGCCCCAGCATTTT. It yields the protein CASSPGRGSQPQHF.

The chain recombines TRBV18 with TRBJ2-2, with D perhaps matching TRBD2 (6 bases). There are 16 residues in the CDR3. Trimming took off 8 bases at V and 0 bases at J, with 16 bases between the two ends. Per germline, CDR1 KGHSH and CDR2 LQKENI. Written as DNA, the CDR3 is TGTGCCAGCGCCCCCCTAGGGACTGCGAACACCGGGGAGCTGTTTTTT. Translating gives CASAPLGTANTGELFF.

V is TRBV28 and J is TRBJ2-3, with 7 bases aligning to TRBD1. The CDR3 runs to 17 residues. The V segment lost 6 bases and the J segment 2 bases; nucleotides outside the gene matches: 14. Looked up from germline, CDR1 is MDHEN and CDR2 is SYDVKM. The CDR3, as DNA: TGTGCCAGCAGCCCAAAAGGCAGGGGGTACTACACAGATACGCAGTATTTT. Translating gives CASSPKGRGYYTDTQYF. The whole variable domain, remainder taken from reference TRBV28 and TRBJ2-3, is DVKVTQSSRYLVKRTGEKVFLECVQDMDHENMFWYRQDPGLGLRLIYFSYDVKMKEKGDIPEGYSVSREKKERFSLILESASTNQTSMYLCASSPKGRGYYTDTQYFGPGTRLTVL.

This chain joins TRBV28 and TRBJ1-2, with D possibly being TRBD1 (6 bases). CDR1 MDHEN and CDR2 SYDVKM come from the germline V gene. V dropped 3 bases and J dropped 4 bases, with 9 bases sitting between them. This CDR3 region has 13 residues. CDR3 region: CASSLGAGYGYTF. CDR3 DNA: TGTGCCAGCAGTTTGGGGGCCGGCTATGGCTACACCTTC.

The chain combines TRBV27 with TRBJ2-1; D is undetermined. There are 15 residues in the CDR3. V was trimmed by 4 bases and J by 0 bases, leaving 10 bases between them. Germline V gene data show CDR1 as MNHEY and CDR2 as SMNVEV (reference sequence). CDR3 nucleotide sequence: TGTGCCAGCAGTTCGTTACTGAGCTCCTACAATGAGCAGTTCTTC. Protein sequence: CASSSLLSSYNEQFF.

The CDR3 is CASSTGRGLGGVVGNEQFF. The CDR3 region has the DNA TGTGCCAGTAGTACTGGCAGGGGGCTAGGTGGGGTCGTGGGTAATGAGCAGTTCTTC. The chain joins TRBV19 to TRBJ2-1, with 8 bases lining up with TRBD1. This CDR3 region has 19 residues. The J segment lost 7 bases and the V segment lost 4 bases, leaving 21 bases of the junction unmatched. Germline V gives CDR1 LNHDA, CDR2 SQIVND (reference sequence).

Points on this clone: Other DNA variants within this sample encode the same CDR3. The chain carries TRBV6-5 and TRBJ2-1; perhaps D is TRBD1 or TRBD2 (6 bases each). Germline-derived CDR1 and CDR2 are MNHEY and SVGAGI. The V end was cut by 5 bases, the J end by 0 bases, with 11 bases between. The CDR3 is 15 residues long. CDR3 in DNA: TGTGCCAGCAGTCGGGGGCAGAGCTCCTACAATGAGCAGTTCTTC. It is translated as CASSRGQSSYNEQFF.

The CDR3, as DNA: TGTGCCAGCAGTTTAGGGGGACAGGGCAACCCTCTCTACGAGCAGTACTTC. Encoded protein: CASSLGGQGNPLYEQYF. This chain uses TRBV28 with TRBJ2-7, with 9 positions matching TRBD1. The CDR3 has 17 amino acids. Germline CDR1 and CDR2: MDHEN and SYDVKM. The V segment lost 2 bases and the J segment 3 bases; nucleotides outside the gene matches: 11.

The genes are TRBV7-6 and TRBJ2-7, with a weak D call TRBD2 (5 bases). The CDR3 contains 15 residues. CDR1 SGHVS and CDR2 FNYEAQ come from the germline V gene. V dropped 1 base and J dropped 6 bases, with 16 bases sitting between them. This CDR3 reads CASSLGRGDIAEQYF. CDR3 coding DNA: TGTGCCAGCAGCTTAGGACGGGGTGACATCGCCGAGCAGTACTTC. The variable domain in full, with the rest retrieved from reference TRBV7-6 and TRBJ2-7, is GAGVSQSPRYKVTKRGQDVALRCDPISGHVSLYWYRQALGQGPEFLTYFNYEAQQDKSGLPNDRFSAERPEGSISTLTIQRTEQRDSAMYRCASSLGRGDIAEQYFGPGTRLTVT.

The chain links TRBV15 to TRBJ1-4, with TRBD1 identical over 9 bases. CDR3 length: 15 residues. With V trimmed by 3 bases and J by 6 bases, 5 bases remained unmatched. Per the germline V gene, CDR1 is LNHNV and CDR2 is YYDKDF (reference sequence). CDR3 residues: CATSSPGTGYEKLFF. In DNA, the CDR3 is TGTGCCACCAGCAGCCCTGGGACAGGGTATGAAAAACTGTTTTTT.

The V call is TRBV11-2, the J call TRBJ2-3; weak D call: TRBD2 (6 bases). V lost 2 bases to trimming and J lost 2 bases, with 11 bases between them. CDR3 length: 15 amino acids. Germline V gene lookup returns CDR1 SGHAT and CDR2 FQNNGV. CDR3 sequence (DNA): TGTGCCAGCAGCTTACCGGCGGGATACACAGATACGCAGTATTTT. It specifies CASSLPAGYTDTQYF.

In DNA, the CDR3 is TGTGCCAGCAGCTTAGGGCTAGCGGACGACTCCTACAATGAGCAGTTCTTC. The encoded protein is CASSLGLADDSYNEQFF. The chain links TRBV13 to TRBJ2-1; 7 positions agree with TRBD2. Trimming cost V 0 bases and J 0 bases; bases outside gene matches: 5. This CDR3 has 17 amino acids. The V gene's germline CDR1 is PRHDT and CDR2 FYEKMQ (reference sequence).

The count of this clone is one. J is TRBJ2-7 and V is TRBV4-1, with D perhaps given as TRBD1 or TRBD2 (5 bases each). The CDR3 covers 15 residues. CDR1 and CDR2 (germline): MGHRA, YSYEKL. The ends were cut back, 4 bases at V and 2 bases at J, with 15 bases in the middle. Here the CDR3 DNA reads TGCGCCAGCAGCCCAGTGAGGGACCCGGCCTACGAGCAGTACTTC. It encodes CASSPVRDPAYEQYF.

The chain uses TRBV4-1 and TRBJ2-5; 8 positions agree with TRBD1. This CDR3 region has 15 residues. V lost 4 bases and J lost 4; bases outside the gene matches: 8. Germline V CDR1 and CDR2: MGHRA, YSYEKL. The CDR3 DNA is TGCGCCAGCAGCCCCGGTCTACAGGGGGGAGAGACCCAGTACTTC. This sequence encodes CASSPGLQGGETQYF.

The genes are TRBV7-9 and TRBJ2-2; D gene unclear. This CDR3 has 16 amino acids. Trimming pared 3 bases from V and 4 bases from J, leaving 15 bases between. Per the germline V gene, CDR1 is SEHNR and CDR2 is FQNEAQ (reference sequence). CDR3 in DNA: TGTGCCAGCAGCTTTTCCTGGACGCGGACCACCGGGGAGCTGTTTTTT. This sequence encodes CASSFSWTRTTGELFF.

This chain uses TRBV7-2 with TRBJ1-1; no definite D call. CDR3 length equals 12 residues. Trimming removed 4 bases from V and 6 bases from J, with 9 bases in between. CDR1 SGHTA and CDR2 FQGNSA come from the germline V gene. Here the CDR3 DNA reads TGTGCCAGCAGCTCCCCGACATCTGAAGCTTTCTTT. This encodes CASSSPTSEAFF.

This chain links TRBV10-2 with TRBJ1-5; possible D gene TRBD1, 6 bases. Germline V gene data show CDR1 as WSHSY and CDR2 as SAAADI. The CDR3 has 15 amino acids. The V gene lost 6 bases and the J gene lost 6 bases, with 18 bases spanning the gap. The CDR3 nucleotides read TGCGCCAGCAGGAACGTGGGGCAGGGGAGTCAGCCCCAGCATTTT. Protein: CASRNVGQGSQPQHF.

A single count supports this clone. This chain connects TRBV9 to TRBJ2-1; TRBD2 matches at 8 bases. Losses at the gene ends were 0 bases for V and 8 bases for J; bases not matched to a gene: 7. The germline V gene encodes CDR1 SGDLS and CDR2 YYNGEE. CDR3 size: 15 residues. The CDR3 DNA reads TGTGCCAGCAGCGTAGAGGCAATCGGGAGGGATGAGCAGTTCTTC. Translating it yields CASSVEAIGRDEQFF. Variable domain in full (rest from reference TRBV9 and TRBJ2-1): DSGVTQTPKHLITATGQRVTLRCSPRSGDLSVYWYQQSLDQGLQFLIQYYNGEERAKGNILERFSAQQFPDLHSELNLSSLELGDSALYFCASSVEAIGRDEQFFGPGTRLTVL.

Notes on this clone: Other nucleotide sequences from this sample produce the same CDR3. J is TRBJ1-1 and V is TRBV9, with D perhaps TRBD1 (6 bases). This CDR3 is 13 amino acids long. Trimming left V 0 bases short and J 5 bases short, with 8 bases between. The germline V gene encodes CDR1 SGDLS and CDR2 YYNGEE. The CDR3 DNA sequence: TGTGCCAGCAGCGTAGGGGGGCATACTGAAGCTTTCTTT. Its protein is CASSVGGHTEAFF.